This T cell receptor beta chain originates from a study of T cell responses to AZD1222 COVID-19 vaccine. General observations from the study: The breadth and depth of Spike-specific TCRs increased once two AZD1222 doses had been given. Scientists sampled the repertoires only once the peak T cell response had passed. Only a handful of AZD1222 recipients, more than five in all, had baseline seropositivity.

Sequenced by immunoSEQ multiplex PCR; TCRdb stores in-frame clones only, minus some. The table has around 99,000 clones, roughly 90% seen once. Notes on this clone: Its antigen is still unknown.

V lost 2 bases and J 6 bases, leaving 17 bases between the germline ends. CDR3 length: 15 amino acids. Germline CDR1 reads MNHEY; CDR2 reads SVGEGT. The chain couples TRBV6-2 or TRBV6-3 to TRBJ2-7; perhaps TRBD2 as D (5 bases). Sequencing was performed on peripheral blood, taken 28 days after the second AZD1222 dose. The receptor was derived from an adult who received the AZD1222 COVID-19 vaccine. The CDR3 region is CASSYVGNGRGEQYF. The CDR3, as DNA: TGTGCCAGCAGTTACGTCGGGAATGGCCGGGGCGAGCAGTACTTC.